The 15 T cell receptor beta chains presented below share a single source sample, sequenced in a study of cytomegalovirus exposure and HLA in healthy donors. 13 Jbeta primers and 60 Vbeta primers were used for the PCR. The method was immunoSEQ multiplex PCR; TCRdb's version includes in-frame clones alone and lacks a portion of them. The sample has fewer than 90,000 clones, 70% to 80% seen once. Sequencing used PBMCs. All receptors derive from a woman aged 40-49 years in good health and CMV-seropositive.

CDR3 bases: TGTGCCAGCAGTTTAGTGCAGGGACAGGGGCCCCAGCATTTT. It yields the protein CASSLVQGQGPQHF. The rearrangement uses TRBV28 and TRBJ1-5; 9 bases align to TRBD1. The length of the CDR3 is 14 residues. The germline V gene encodes CDR1 MDHEN and CDR2 SYDVKM. V lost 2 bases to trimming and J lost 9 bases; unmatched junction nucleotides: 5.

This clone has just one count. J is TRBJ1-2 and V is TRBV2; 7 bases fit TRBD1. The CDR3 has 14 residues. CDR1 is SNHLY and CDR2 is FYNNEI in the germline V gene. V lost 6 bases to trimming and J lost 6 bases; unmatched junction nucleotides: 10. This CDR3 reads CASSRQGGKDGYTF. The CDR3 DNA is TGTGCCAGCAGCCGACAGGGAGGAAAGGATGGCTACACCTTC.

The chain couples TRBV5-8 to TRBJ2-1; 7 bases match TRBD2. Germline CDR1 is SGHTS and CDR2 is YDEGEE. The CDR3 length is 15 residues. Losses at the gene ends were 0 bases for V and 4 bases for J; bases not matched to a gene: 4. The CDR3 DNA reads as TGTGCCAGCAGCTTGGGACTAGCCAATTACAATGAGCAGTTCTTC. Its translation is CASSLGLANYNEQFF.

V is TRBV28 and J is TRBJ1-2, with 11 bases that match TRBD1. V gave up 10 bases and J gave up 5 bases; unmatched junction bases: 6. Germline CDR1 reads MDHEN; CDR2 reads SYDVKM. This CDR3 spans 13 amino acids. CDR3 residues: CATRTGGEYGYTF. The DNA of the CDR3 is TGTGCCACCAGGACAGGGGGCGAATATGGCTACACCTTC.

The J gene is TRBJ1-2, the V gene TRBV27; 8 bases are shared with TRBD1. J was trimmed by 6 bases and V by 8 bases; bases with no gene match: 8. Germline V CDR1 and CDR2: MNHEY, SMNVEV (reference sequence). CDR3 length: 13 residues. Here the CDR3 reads CASGRQGSNGYTF. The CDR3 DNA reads TGTGCCAGCGGGAGACAGGGGTCTAATGGCTACACCTTC.

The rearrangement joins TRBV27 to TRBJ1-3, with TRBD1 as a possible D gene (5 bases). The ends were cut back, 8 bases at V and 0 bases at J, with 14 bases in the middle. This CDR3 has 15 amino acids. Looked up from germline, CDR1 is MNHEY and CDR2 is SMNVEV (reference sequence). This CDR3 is CASSLGGGSGNTIYF. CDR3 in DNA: TGTGCCAGCTCCTTGGGGGGGGGCTCTGGAAACACCATATATTTT.

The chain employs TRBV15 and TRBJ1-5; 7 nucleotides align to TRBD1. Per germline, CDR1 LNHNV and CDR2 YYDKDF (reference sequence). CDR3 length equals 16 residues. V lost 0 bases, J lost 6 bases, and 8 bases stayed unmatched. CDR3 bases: TGTGCCACCAGCAGAGAGAGGGGGCAGGGTCCTCAGCCCCAGCATTTT. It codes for CATSRERGQGPQPQHF.

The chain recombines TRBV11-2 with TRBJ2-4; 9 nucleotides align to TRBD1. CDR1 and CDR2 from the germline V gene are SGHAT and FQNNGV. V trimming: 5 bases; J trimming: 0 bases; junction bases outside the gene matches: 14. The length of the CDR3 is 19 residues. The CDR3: CASSTSGTGNRLAKNIQYF. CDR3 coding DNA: TGTGCCAGCAGCACGTCGGGGACAGGGAATAGACTAGCCAAAAACATTCAGTACTTC. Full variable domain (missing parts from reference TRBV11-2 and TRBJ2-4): EAGVAQSPRYKIIEKRQSVAFWCNPISGHATLYWYQQILGQGPKLLIQFQNNGVVDDSQLPKDRFSAERLKGVDSTLKIQPAKLEDSAVYLCASSTSGTGNRLAKNIQYFGAGTRLSVL.

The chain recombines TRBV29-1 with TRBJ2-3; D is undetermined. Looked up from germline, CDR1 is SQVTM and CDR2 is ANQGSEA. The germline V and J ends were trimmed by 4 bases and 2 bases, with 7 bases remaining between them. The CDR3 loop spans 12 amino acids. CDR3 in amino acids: CSVVFLTDTQYF. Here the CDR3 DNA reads TGCAGCGTTGTTTTTCTCACAGATACGCAGTATTTT.

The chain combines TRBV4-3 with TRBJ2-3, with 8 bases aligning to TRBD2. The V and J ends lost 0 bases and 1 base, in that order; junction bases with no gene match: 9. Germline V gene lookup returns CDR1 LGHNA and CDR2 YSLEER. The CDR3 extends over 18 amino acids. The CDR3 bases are TGCGCCAGCAGCCAAGATCTCTCGAGCGGGAGAGGCACAGATACGCAGTATTTT. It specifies CASSQDLSSGRGTDTQYF.

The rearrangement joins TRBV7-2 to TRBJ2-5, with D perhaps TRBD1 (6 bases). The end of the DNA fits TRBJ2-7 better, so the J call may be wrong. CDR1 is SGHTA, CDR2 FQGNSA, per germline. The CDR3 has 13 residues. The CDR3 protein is CASSFTGRAEQYF. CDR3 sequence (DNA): TGTGCCAGCAGCTTTACAGGGCGGGCCGAGCAGTACTTC.

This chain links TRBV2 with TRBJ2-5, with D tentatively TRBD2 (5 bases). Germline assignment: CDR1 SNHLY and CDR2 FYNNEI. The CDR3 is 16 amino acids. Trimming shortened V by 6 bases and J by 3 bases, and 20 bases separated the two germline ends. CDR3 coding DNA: TGTGCCAGCAGCGAGGAAAAGAACGGAGGAGAAGAGACCCAGTACTTC. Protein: CASSEEKNGGEETQYF.

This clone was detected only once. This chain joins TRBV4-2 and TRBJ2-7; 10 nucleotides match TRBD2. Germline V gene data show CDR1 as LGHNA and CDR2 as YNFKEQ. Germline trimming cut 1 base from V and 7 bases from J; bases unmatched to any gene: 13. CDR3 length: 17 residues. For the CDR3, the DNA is TGTGCCAGCAGCCAAGTCGGCAGCGGGGGGGCCTTTGGAGAGCAGTACTTC. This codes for CASSQVGSGGAFGEQYF.

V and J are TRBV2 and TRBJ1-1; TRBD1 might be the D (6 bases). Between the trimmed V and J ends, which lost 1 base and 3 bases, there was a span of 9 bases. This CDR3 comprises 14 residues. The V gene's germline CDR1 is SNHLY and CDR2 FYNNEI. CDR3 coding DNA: TGTGCCAGCAGTGAAGGGACAGCGTACACTGAAGCTTTCTTT. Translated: CASSEGTAYTEAFF.

CDR3 nucleotides: TGTGCCACCAGCAGAAATAGACACACCTACGAGCAGTACTTC. Amino acid sequence: CATSRNRHTYEQYF. The rearrangement links TRBV15 to TRBJ2-7, with D unresolved. Germline V gene data show CDR1 as LNHNV and CDR2 as YYDKDF (reference sequence). Trimming left V 2 bases short and J 2 bases short, with 10 bases between. This CDR3 has 14 amino acids.